Presented here are 21 T cell receptor beta chains from one specimen sequenced in a study of cytomegalovirus exposure and HLA in healthy donors. With 60 Vbeta and 13 Jbeta primers, the PCR was carried out. Profiling relied on immunoSEQ multiplex PCR, and the TCRdb table lists in-frame clones only, not all of them. This listing includes 93,000 or so clones. Sequenced material: PBMCs. These receptors were collected from a man aged 35-49 years in good health and CMV-seronegative.

The gene calls are TRBV5-1 and TRBJ2-3, with D possibly TRBD2 on 6 matching bases. Trimming took off 1 base at V and 4 bases at J, with 13 bases between the two ends. This CDR3 contains 15 residues. Germline assignment: CDR1 SGHRS and CDR2 YFSETQ. The DNA for the CDR3 is TGCGCCAGCAGCTTGATGGGCGGGGTATCAGATACGCAGTATTTT. Translation gives CASSLMGGVSDTQYF.

For this clone: In the same sample, other DNA sequences code for this CDR3. This chain uses TRBV5-6 with TRBJ2-7; the D gene is possibly TRBD1 (6 bases). V shed 4 bases and J shed 3 bases, with 17 bases lying between them. The CDR3 covers 15 residues. Germline-derived CDR1 and CDR2 are SGHDT and YYEEEE. The CDR3 DNA reads TGTGCCAGCAGCATACCGGGACACAAAGACTACGAGCAGTACTTC. This gives the protein CASSIPGHKDYEQYF.

The J gene is TRBJ1-2, the V gene TRBV29-1; no definite D call. This CDR3 is 10 amino acids long. Germline CDR1 reads SQVTM; CDR2 reads ANQGSEA. Trimming stripped 4 bases from V and 3 bases from J, with 3 bases between. The CDR3 DNA reads as TGCAGCGTTGCCGACTATGGCTACACCTTC. Amino acids: CSVADYGYTF.

V and J are TRBV6-1 and TRBJ2-5; D perhaps matches TRBD1 (5 bases). Trimming removed 7 bases from V and 1 base from J, with 13 bases in between. Germline V CDR1 and CDR2: MNHNS, SASEGT. The CDR3 is 14 residues long. For the CDR3, the DNA is TGTGCCAGCACCAGGGCCCTCCTCCAAGAGACCCAGTACTTC. Encoded protein: CASTRALLQETQYF.

The gene calls are TRBV4-2 and TRBJ2-5; 11 bases fit TRBD2. From germline, CDR1 is LGHNA and CDR2 YNFKEQ. V lost 1 base to trimming and J lost 4 bases; unmatched junction nucleotides: 11. The CDR3 consists of 18 residues. CDR3 region: CASSQGDSGRGRAETQYF. The CDR3 region has the DNA TGTGCCAGCAGCCAAGGAGATAGCGGGAGGGGTAGGGCAGAGACCCAGTACTTC.

CDR3 nucleotide sequence: TGTGCCAGCAGTTCCCTAGCGGGAGAGCTCTACGAGCAGTACTTC. Its translation is CASSSLAGELYEQYF. The V and J genes are TRBV5-6 and TRBJ2-7, with 10 bases aligning to TRBD2. J lost 3 bases, V lost 5 bases, and 8 bases had no gene match. Germline V CDR1 and CDR2: SGHDT, YYEEEE. This CDR3 comprises 15 residues.

This sequence joins TRBV19 and TRBJ1-5, with TRBD1 matching 8 bases. J was trimmed by 3 bases and V by 6 bases; bases with no gene match: 13. This CDR3 has 17 residues. From germline, CDR1 is LNHDA and CDR2 SQIVND (reference sequence). CDR3 sequence: CASRKVADRVVNQPQHF. CDR3 DNA: TGTGCCAGTAGAAAAGTGGCGGACAGGGTGGTCAATCAGCCCCAGCATTTT. The variable domain in full, completed from reference TRBV19 and TRBJ1-5, reads DGGITQSPKYLFRKEGQNVTLSCEQNLNHDAMYWYRQDPGQGLRLIYYSQIVNDFQKGDIAEGYSVSREKKESFPLTVTSAQKNPTAFYLCASRKVADRVVNQPQHFGDGTRLSIL.

The chain couples TRBV30 to TRBJ2-3, with D possibly TRBD1 on 6 matching bases. V was shortened by 1 base and J by 5 bases, with 10 bases between the two germline ends. The CDR3 is made up of 13 amino acids. Per the germline V gene, CDR1 is GTSNPN and CDR2 is SVGIG (reference sequence). Here the CDR3 DNA reads TGTGCCTGGAGTGCGCCAGGGGTAGATACGCAGTATTTT. It translates to CAWSAPGVDTQYF.

The chain is built from TRBV7-9 and TRBJ2-5, with 7 positions matching TRBD1. Germline trimming cut 4 bases from V and 11 bases from J; bases unmatched to any gene: 7. Germline V CDR1 and CDR2: SEHNR, FQNEAQ (reference sequence). This CDR3 is 12 amino acids long. CDR3 in DNA: TGTGCCAGCAGCTCACAGGGGTGGGAGCAGTACTTC. Amino acid sequence: CASSSQGWEQYF.

As regards this clone: The identical CDR3 is also encoded by other nucleotide sequences in the sample. The chain has TRBV18 and TRBJ1-3; TRBD1 aligns across 7 bases. V was pared by 3 bases and J by 4 bases, with 0 bases of the junction left unmatched. This CDR3 contains 13 residues. CDR1 and CDR2 (germline): KGHSH, LQKENI. CDR3 nucleotides: TGTGCCAGCTCACCGGGACAGGGAAACACCATATATTTT. Translated: CASSPGQGNTIYF.

The chain joins TRBV29-1 to TRBJ1-2; TRBD1 agrees at 7 bases. J gave up 4 bases and V 6 bases, and 11 bases lay outside the gene matches. CDR3 length: 14 amino acids. Germline V gene data show CDR1 as SQVTM and CDR2 as ANQGSEA. The DNA for the CDR3 is TGCAGCGTCGCCGGGACAGATAGTACCTATGGCTACACCTTC. As protein: CSVAGTDSTYGYTF.

This chain joins TRBV7-2 and TRBJ2-2, with D possibly matching TRBD1 (6 bases). The CDR3 has 14 amino acids. The germline V gene has CDR1 SGHTA and CDR2 FQGNSA. The V end was cut by 2 bases, the J end by 9 bases, with 13 bases between. The CDR3 reads CASSLQGSGRELFF. The CDR3 region has the DNA TGTGCCAGCAGCTTACAGGGGTCCGGCCGGGAGCTGTTTTTT.

The J gene is TRBJ2-1, the V gene TRBV10-3, with a weak D call TRBD2 (6 bases). Germline loops: CDR1 ENHRY, CDR2 SYGVKD. This CDR3 has 13 amino acids. V lost 3 bases, J lost 10 bases, and 13 bases lay in between. The CDR3 region is CAISDLGGGEQFF. CDR3 DNA: TGTGCCATCAGTGACCTTGGCGGAGGGGAGCAGTTCTTC.

In DNA, the CDR3 is TGTGCCAGCAGCGCATCCGGGACAGGAGACACTGAAGCTTTCTTT. Translating it yields CASSASGTGDTEAFF. The chain links TRBV9 to TRBJ1-1; 8 bases are a match to TRBD1. The germline V gene has CDR1 SGDLS and CDR2 YYNGEE. This CDR3 is 15 amino acids long. Trimming took 3 bases from V and 3 from J; bases not matched to a gene: 7.

The V and J genes are TRBV11-3 and TRBJ2-3; D unclear. Trimming left V 0 bases short and J 7 bases short, with 23 bases between. From germline, CDR1 is SGHNT and CDR2 YENEEA. This CDR3 region has 18 residues. The CDR3 loop reads CASSLDLGATTTPHTQYF. CDR3 bases: TGTGCCAGCAGCTTAGATCTAGGCGCCACAACGACCCCCCATACGCAGTATTTT.

This chain uses TRBV5-1 with TRBJ2-5; 12 nucleotides line up with TRBD2. The V gene's germline CDR1 is SGHRS and CDR2 YFSETQ. The ends lost 4 bases at V and 4 bases at J; junction bases unmatched: 2. This CDR3 region has 14 residues. As DNA, the CDR3 is TGCGCCAGCAGCGAGGGACTAGCGGGAGAGACCCAGTACTTC. This translates into CASSEGLAGETQYF.

The V gene is TRBV2, the J gene TRBJ2-7, with 7 bases aligning to TRBD1. J was trimmed by 2 bases and V by 2 bases; bases with no gene match: 3. The CDR3 length is 14 residues. Germline V gene sequence: CDR1 SNHLY, CDR2 FYNNEI. Here the CDR3 reads CASSEWQGAYEQYF. The CDR3 nucleotides are TGTGCCAGCAGTGAATGGCAGGGGGCCTACGAGCAGTACTTC.

The chain joins TRBV6-6 to TRBJ1-2; D may be TRBD1 (6 bases). CDR1 and CDR2 (germline): MNHNY, SVGAGI (reference sequence). The CDR3 extends over 14 amino acids. Trimming removed 6 bases at V and 8 bases at J, with 19 bases between. The CDR3 spells CASSREGGLLGYTF. For the CDR3, the DNA is TGTGCCAGCAGCCGGGAGGGGGGGCTCTTAGGCTACACCTTC.

This chain uses TRBV11-2 with TRBJ1-2, with D tentatively TRBD1 (6 bases). Trimming removed 1 base from V and 5 bases from J, with 11 bases in between. CDR3 length: 14 amino acids. CDR1 is SGHAT, CDR2 FQNNGV, per germline. CDR3 nucleotides: TGTGCCAGCAGCTTAGGTCGGCAGGGGTATGGCTACACCTTC. As protein: CASSLGRQGYGYTF. Using reference TRBV11-2 and TRBJ1-2 for the parts outside the CDR3, the full variable domain is EAGVAQSPRYKIIEKRQSVAFWCNPISGHATLYWYQQILGQGPKLLIQFQNNGVVDDSQLPKDRFSAERLKGVDSTLKIQPAKLEDSAVYLCASSLGRQGYGYTFGSGTRLTVV.

CDR3 nucleotide sequence: TGCGCCTCCCTAGGTGGGGGGGCCGGGTACGAGCAGTACTTC. It is translated as CASLGGGAGYEQYF. The V call is TRBV10-2, the J call TRBJ2-7, with D tentatively TRBD2 (7 bases). Germline CDR1 and CDR2: WSHSY and SAAADI. The CDR3 runs to 14 residues. Trimming pared 11 bases from V and 4 bases from J, leaving 21 bases between.

This chain links TRBV7-2 with TRBJ2-7; D is perhaps TRBD2 (5 bases). This CDR3 has 14 amino acids. Germline CDR1 and CDR2: SGHTA and FQGNSA. V lost 5 bases, J lost 7 bases, and 18 bases lay in between. The DNA of the CDR3 is TGTGCCAGCAGCCCAGGAGTCCCTCGCGGGGAGCAGTACTTC. Translated, it gives CASSPGVPRGEQYF.